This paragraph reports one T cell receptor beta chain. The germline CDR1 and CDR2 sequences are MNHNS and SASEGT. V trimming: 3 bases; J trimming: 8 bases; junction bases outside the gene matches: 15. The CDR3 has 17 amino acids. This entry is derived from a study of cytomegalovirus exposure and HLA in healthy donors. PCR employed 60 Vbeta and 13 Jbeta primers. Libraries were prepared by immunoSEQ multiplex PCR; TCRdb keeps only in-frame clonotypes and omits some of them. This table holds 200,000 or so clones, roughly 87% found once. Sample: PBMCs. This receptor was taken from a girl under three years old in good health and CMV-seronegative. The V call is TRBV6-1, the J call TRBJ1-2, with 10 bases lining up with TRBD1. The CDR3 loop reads CASSDSPRDRGTRGYTF. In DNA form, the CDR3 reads TGTGCCAGCAGTGATAGCCCCCGGGACAGGGGAACTAGGGGCTACACCTTC.